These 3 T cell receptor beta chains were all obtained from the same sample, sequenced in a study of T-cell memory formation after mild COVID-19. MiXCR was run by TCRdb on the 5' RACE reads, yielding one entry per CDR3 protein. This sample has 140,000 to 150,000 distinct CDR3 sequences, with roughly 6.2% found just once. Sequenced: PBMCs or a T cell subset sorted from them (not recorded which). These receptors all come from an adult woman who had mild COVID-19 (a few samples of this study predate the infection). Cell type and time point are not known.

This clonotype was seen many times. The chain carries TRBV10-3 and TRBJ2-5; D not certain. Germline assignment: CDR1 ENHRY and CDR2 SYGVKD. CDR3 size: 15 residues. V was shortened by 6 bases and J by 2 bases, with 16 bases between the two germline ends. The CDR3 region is CAISQIETKQETQYF. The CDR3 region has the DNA TGTGCCATCAGCCAAATTGAGACCAAGCAAGAGACCCAGTACTTC.

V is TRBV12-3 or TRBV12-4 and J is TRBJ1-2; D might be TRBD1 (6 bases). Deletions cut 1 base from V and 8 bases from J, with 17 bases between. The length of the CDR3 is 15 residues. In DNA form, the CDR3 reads TGTGCCAGCAGTTTAGGTTGGACAGAAACGAGAGGCTACACCTTC. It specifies CASSLGWTETRGYTF.

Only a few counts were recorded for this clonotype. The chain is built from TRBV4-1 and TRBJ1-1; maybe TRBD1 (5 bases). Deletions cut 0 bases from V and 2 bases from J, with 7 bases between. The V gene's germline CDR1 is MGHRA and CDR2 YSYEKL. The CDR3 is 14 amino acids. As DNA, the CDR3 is TGCGCCAGCAGCCAAGACAGGGATAACACTGAAGCTTTCTTT. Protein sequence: CASSQDRDNTEAFF.